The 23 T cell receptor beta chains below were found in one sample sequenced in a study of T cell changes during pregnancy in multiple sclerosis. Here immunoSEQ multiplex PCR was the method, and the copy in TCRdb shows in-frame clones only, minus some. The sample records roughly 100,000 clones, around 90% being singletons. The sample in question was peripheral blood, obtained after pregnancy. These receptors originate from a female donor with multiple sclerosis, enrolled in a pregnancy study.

Here the CDR3 reads CASRNTGGSWNTEAFF. CDR3 nucleotide sequence: TGTGCCAGCAGAAATACAGGGGGCAGCTGGAACACTGAAGCTTTCTTT. J is TRBJ1-1 and V is TRBV28, with 9 bases fitting TRBD1. After removal of 6 bases from V and 1 base from J, the junction contained 9 bases not matched to a gene. Germline CDR1 reads MDHEN; CDR2 reads SYDVKM. The CDR3 is made up of 16 amino acids.

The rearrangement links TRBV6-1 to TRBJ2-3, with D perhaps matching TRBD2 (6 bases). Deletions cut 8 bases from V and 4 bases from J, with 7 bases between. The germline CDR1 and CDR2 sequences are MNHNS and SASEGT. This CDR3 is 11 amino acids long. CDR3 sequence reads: CASGGSDTQYF. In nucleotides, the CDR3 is TGTGCCAGCGGAGGGTCAGATACGCAGTATTTT.

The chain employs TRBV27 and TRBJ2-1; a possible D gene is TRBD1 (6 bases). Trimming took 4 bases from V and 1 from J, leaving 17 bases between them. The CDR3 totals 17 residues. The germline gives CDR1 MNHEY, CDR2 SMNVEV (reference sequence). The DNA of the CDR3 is TGTGCCAGCAGTTACAGGGCTCCCCAGGGTTCCTACAATGAGCAGTTCTTC. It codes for CASSYRAPQGSYNEQFF.

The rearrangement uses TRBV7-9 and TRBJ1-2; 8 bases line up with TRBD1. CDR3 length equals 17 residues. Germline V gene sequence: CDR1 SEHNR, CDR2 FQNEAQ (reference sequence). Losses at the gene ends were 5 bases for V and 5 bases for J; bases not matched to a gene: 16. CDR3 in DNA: TGTGCCAGCAGCCCCTTACAGGGGGTGGCACGACGATATGGCTACACCTTC. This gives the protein CASSPLQGVARRYGYTF.

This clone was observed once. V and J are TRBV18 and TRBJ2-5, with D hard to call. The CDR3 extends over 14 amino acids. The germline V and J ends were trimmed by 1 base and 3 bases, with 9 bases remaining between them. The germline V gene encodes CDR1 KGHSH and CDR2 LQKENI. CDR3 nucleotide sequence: TGTGCCAGCTCACCACGGCCTGGAGAAGAGACCCAGTACTTC. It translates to CASSPRPGEETQYF.

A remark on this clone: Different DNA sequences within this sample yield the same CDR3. The DNA for the CDR3 is TGTGCCAGCAGCGTAGGGCAGATAAATGAAAAACTGTTTTTT. Translating gives CASSVGQINEKLFF. J is TRBJ1-4 and V is TRBV9; D unclear. Germline CDR1 SGDLS, CDR2 YYNGEE. V was clipped by 0 bases and J by 5 bases, with 8 bases between them. The CDR3 loop spans 14 amino acids.

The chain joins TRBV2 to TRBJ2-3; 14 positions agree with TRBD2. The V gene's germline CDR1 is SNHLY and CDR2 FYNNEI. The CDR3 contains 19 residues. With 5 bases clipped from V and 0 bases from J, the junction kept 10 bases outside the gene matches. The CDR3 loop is CASSSPGTSGRRSTDTQYF. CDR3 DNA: TGTGCCAGCAGTTCTCCCGGGACTAGCGGGAGAAGAAGCACAGATACGCAGTATTTT.

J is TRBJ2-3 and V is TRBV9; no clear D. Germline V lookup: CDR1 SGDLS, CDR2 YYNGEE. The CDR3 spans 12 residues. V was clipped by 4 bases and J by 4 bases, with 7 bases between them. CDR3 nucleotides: TGTGCCAGCAGCCTAAACTCAGATACGCAGTATTTT. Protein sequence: CASSLNSDTQYF.

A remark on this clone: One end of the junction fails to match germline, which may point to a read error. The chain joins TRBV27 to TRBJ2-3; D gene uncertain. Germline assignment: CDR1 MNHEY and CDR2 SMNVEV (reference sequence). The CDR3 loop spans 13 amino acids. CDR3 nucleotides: TGTGCCAGCAGCTTATCTTTGCGGGATACGCAGTATTTT. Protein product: CASSLSLRDTQYF.

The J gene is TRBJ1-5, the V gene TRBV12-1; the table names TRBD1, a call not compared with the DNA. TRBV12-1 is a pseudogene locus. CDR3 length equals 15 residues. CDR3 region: CASSLRGLVNQPQHF. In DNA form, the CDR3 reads TGTGCCAGCAGCCTCAGGGGGTTGGTCAATCAGCCCCAGCATTTT.

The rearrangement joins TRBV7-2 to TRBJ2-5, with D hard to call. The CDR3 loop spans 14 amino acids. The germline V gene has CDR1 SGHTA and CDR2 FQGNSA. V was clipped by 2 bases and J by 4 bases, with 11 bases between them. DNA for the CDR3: TGTGCCAGCAGCTTAAGCTCGTTTGGAGAGACCCAGTACTTC. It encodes CASSLSSFGETQYF.

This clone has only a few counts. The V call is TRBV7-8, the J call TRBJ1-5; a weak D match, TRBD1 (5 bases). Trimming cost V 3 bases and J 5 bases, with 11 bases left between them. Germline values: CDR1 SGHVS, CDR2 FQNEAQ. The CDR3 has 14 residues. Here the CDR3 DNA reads TGTGCCAGCAGCTTCCCGGGGGAATATCAGCCCCAGCATTTT. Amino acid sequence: CASSFPGEYQPQHF.

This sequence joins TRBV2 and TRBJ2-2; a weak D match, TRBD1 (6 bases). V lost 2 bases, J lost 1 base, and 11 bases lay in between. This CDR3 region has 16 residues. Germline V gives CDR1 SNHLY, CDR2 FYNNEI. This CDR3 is CASSETQGQNTGELFF. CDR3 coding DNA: TGTGCCAGCAGTGAAACCCAGGGGCAGAACACCGGGGAGCTGTTTTTT.

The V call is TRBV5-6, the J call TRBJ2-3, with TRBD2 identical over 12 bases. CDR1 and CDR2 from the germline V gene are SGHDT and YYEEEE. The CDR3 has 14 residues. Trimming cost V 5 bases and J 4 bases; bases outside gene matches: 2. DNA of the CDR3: TGTGCCAGCAGGCTAGCGGGAGGGTCAGATACGCAGTATTTT. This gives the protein CASRLAGGSDTQYF.

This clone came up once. This CDR3 reads CASSEAPGGPSSTDTQYF. DNA of the CDR3: TGTGCCAGCAGTGAGGCCCCGGGGGGCCCTTCTAGCACAGATACGCAGTATTTT. This chain uses TRBV6-1 with TRBJ2-3; D might be TRBD2 (7 bases). This CDR3 contains 18 residues. Germline values: CDR1 MNHNS, CDR2 SASEGT. Trimming removed 3 bases at V and 0 bases at J, with 19 bases between.

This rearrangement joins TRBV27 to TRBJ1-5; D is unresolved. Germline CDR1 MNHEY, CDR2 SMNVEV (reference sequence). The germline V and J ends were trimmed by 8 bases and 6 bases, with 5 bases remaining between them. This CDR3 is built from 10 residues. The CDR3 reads CASGRQPQHF. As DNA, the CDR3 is TGTGCCAGCGGCCGTCAGCCCCAGCATTTT.

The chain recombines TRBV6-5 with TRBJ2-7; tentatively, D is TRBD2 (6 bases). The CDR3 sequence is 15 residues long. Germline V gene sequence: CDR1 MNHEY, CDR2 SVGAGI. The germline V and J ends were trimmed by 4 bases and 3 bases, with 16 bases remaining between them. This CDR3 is CASSFSPGLLYEQYF. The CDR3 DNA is TGTGCCAGCAGTTTCTCACCGGGACTCCTCTACGAGCAGTACTTC.

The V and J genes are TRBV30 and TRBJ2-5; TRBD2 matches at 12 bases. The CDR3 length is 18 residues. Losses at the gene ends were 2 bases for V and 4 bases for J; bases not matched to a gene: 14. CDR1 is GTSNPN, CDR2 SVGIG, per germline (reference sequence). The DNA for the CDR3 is TGTGCCTGGAGTCTACGGGGACTAGCGGGTTCCTTTGGAGAGACCCAGTACTTC. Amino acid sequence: CAWSLRGLAGSFGETQYF.

The CDR3, as DNA: TGTGCCAGCAGTCCGAGTTACACCGGGGAGCTGTTTTTT. Amino acids: CASSPSYTGELFF. The V call is TRBV28, the J call TRBJ2-2, with D uncertain. V lost 5 bases, J lost 3 bases, and 7 bases lay in between. The CDR3 has 13 amino acids. The germline V gene has CDR1 MDHEN and CDR2 SYDVKM. Variable domain in full (rest from reference TRBV28 and TRBJ2-2): DVKVTQSSRYLVKRTGEKVFLECVQDMDHENMFWYRQDPGLGLRLIYFSYDVKMKEKGDIPEGYSVSREKKERFSLILESASTNQTSMYLCASSPSYTGELFFGEGSRLTVL.

The chain's CDR3 is CASSLWGQGAEKLFF. The CDR3 DNA is TGTGCCAGCAGTTTATGGGGACAGGGGGCAGAAAAACTGTTTTTT. The chain combines TRBV28 with TRBJ1-4; 12 bases fit TRBD1. This CDR3 has 15 residues. Germline CDR1 is MDHEN and CDR2 is SYDVKM. Trimming took 0 bases from V and 8 from J; bases not matched to a gene: 1.

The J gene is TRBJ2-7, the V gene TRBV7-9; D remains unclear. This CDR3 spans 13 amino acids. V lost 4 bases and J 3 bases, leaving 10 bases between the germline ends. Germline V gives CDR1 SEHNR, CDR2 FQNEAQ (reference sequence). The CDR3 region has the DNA TGTGCCAGCAGCTCCGCCGGGTTCTACGAGCAGTACTTC. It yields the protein CASSSAGFYEQYF.

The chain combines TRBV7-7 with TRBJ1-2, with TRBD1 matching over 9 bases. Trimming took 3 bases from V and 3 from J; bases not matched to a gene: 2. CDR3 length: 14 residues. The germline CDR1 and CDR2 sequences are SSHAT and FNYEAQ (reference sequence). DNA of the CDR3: TGTGCCAGCAGCTTGGACAGGGGTGACTATGGCTACACCTTC. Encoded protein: CASSLDRGDYGYTF.

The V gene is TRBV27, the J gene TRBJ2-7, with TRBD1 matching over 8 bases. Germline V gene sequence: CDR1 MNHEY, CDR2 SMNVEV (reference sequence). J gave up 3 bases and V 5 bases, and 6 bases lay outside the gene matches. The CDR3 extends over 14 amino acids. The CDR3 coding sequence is TGTGCCAGCAGTCCCCGCACAGGGGGCTACGAGCAGTACTTC. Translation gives CASSPRTGGYEQYF.